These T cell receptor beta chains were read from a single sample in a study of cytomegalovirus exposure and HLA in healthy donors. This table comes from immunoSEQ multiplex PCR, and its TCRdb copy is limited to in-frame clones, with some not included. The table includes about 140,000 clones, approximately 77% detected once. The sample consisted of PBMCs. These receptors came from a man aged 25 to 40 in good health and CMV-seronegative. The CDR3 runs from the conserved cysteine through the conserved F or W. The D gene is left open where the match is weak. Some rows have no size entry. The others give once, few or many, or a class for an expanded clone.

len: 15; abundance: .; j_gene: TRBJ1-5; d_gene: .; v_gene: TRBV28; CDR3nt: TGTGCCAGCAGTTTAATTCTCTATAGCAATCAGCCCCAGCATTTT; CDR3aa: CASSLILYSNQPQHF
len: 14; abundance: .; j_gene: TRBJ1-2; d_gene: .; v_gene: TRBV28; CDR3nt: TGTGCCAGCAGTTCCCCCTCAGGCTTCCTAGGCTACACCTTC; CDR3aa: CASSSPSGFLGYTF
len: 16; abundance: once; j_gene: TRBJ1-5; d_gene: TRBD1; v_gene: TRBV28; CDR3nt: TGTGCCAGCAGTTTCGCCCAGGAGGGGGCTGGCCAGCCCCAGCATTTT; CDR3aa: CASSFAQEGAGQPQHF
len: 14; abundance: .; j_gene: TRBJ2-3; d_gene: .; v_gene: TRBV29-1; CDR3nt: TGCAGCGTATCGACTAGTCCTAGCACAGATACGCAGTATTTT; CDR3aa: CSVSTSPSTDTQYF
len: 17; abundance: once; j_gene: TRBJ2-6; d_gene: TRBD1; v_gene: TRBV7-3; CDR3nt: TGTGCCAGCAGCCTGACAGGGGCAAGCTCTGGGGCCAACGTCCTGACTTTC; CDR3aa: CASSLTGASSGANVLTF
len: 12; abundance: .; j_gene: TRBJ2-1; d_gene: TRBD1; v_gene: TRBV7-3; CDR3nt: TGTGCCAGCAGCCAAGGGACAGTTGAGCAGTTCTTC; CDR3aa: CASSQGTVEQFF
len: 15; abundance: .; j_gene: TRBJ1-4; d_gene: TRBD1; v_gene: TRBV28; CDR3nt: TGTGCCAGCAGTCTCCCACAGGGGGCTAATGAAAAACTGTTTTTT; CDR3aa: CASSLPQGANEKLFF
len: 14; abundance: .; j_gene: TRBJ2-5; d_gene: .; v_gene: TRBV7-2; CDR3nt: TGTGCCAGCAGCCAATTCGACAACCAAGAGACCCAGTACTTC; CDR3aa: CASSQFDNQETQYF
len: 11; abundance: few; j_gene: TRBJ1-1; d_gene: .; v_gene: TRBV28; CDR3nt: TGTGCCAGCAGTTACCGGGAAGAAGCTTTCTTT; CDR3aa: CASSYREEAFF
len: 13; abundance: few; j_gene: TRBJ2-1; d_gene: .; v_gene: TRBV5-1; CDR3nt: TGCGCCAGCAGCTTGCGGCCCGGAGATGAGCAGTTCTTC; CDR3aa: CASSLRPGDEQFF
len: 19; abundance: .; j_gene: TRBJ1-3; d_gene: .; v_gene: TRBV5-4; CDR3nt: TGTGCCAGCAGCTTGGCCTTGGGGGCGCAGAGTTCCTCCGGAAACACCATATATTTT; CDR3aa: CASSLALGAQSSSGNTIYF
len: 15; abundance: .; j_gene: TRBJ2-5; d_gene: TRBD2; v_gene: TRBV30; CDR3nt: TGTGCCTGGAACTTGGCGGGAGGGCCCCAGGGGACCCAGTACTTC; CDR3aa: CAWNLAGGPQGTQYF
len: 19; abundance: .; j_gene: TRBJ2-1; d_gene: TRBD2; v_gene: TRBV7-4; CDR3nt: TGTGCCAGCGAATATCTCTGGTATCTAGCGGGAGGGCGATACAATGAGCAGTTCTTC; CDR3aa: CASEYLWYLAGGRYNEQFF
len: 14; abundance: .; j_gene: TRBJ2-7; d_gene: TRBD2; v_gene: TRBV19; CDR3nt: TGTGCCAGTAGCCCCGGACTAGCGGGTTACGAGCAGTACTTC; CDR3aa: CASSPGLAGYEQYF
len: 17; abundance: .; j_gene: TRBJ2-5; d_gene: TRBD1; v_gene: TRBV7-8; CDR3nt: TGTGCCAGCAGCTCCGACAGGGGCTTAGGGCCAAAAGAGACCCAGTACTTC; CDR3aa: CASSSDRGLGPKETQYF
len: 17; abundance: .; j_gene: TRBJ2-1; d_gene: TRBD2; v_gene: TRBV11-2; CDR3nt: TGTGCCAGCAGCCCCCGGGTTGCCGGGAGGGCCTATAATGAGCAGTTCTTC; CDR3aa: CASSPRVAGRAYNEQFF
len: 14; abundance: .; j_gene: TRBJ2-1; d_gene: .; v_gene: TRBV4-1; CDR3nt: TGCGCCAGCAGCCACCCGCCGACTAGTTCTGAGCAGTTCTTC; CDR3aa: CASSHPPTSSEQFF
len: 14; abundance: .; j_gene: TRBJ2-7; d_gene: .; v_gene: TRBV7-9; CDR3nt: TGTGCCAGCAGCTTAGACGGGGGTGTTTACGAGCAGTACTTC; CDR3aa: CASSLDGGVYEQYF
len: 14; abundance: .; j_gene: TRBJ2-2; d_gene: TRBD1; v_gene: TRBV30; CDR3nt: TGTGCCTGGACCCGGGACAGGGGCACCGGGGAGCTGTTTTTT; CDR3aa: CAWTRDRGTGELFF
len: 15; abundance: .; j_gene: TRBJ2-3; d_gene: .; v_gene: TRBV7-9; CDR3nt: TGTGCCAGCAGCTTAAATGGGGACTTCACAGATACGCAGTATTTT; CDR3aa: CASSLNGDFTDTQYF
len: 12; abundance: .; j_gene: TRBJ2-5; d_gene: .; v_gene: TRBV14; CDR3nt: TGTGCCCAGCAGGTAGTCCAAGAGACCCAGTACTTC; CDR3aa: CAQQVVQETQYF